The clone carrying this T cell receptor (beta chain) has a handful of counts. Amplification targeted TCR beta CDR3 regions from RNA transcripts. With the HTBI primer set, the TCR CDR3 went through a first round of RT-PCR. MiXCR, run by TCRdb on the multiplex PCR reads, gives a single entry per CDR3 protein. The sample lists 490,000 or so distinct CDR3 sequences, roughly 22% seen once, with around 50% in the top ten. The data derive from a study of T cells in Graves' hyperthyroidism and ophthalmopathy. Germline assignment: CDR1 SEHNR and CDR2 FQNEAQ (reference sequence). The CDR3 extends over 15 amino acids. Trimming took off 3 bases at V and 8 bases at J, with 17 bases between the two ends.

The sequenced material came from blood. The sequence came from a woman in her seventies with Graves' ophthalmopathy. The rearrangement links TRBV7-9 to TRBJ2-1, with D possibly matching TRBD2 (6 bases). In DNA form, the CDR3 reads TGTGCCAGCAGCTTGCTAGCGCAGGGATACGATGAGCAGTTCTTC. Translating it yields CASSLLAQGYDEQFF.